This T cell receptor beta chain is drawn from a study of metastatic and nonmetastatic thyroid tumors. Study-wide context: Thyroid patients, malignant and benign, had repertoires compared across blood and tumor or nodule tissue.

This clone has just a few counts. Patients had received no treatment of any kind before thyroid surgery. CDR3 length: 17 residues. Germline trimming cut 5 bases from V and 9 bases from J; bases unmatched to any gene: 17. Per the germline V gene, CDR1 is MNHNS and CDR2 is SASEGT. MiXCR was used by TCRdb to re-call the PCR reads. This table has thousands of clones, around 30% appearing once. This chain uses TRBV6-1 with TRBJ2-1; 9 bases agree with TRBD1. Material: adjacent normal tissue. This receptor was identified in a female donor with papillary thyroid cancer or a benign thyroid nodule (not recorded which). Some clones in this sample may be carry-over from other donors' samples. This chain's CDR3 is CASSKQGAGFGLIEQFF. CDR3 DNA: TGTGCCAGCAGTAAACAGGGGGCCGGGTTCGGTTTGATTGAGCAGTTCTTC.